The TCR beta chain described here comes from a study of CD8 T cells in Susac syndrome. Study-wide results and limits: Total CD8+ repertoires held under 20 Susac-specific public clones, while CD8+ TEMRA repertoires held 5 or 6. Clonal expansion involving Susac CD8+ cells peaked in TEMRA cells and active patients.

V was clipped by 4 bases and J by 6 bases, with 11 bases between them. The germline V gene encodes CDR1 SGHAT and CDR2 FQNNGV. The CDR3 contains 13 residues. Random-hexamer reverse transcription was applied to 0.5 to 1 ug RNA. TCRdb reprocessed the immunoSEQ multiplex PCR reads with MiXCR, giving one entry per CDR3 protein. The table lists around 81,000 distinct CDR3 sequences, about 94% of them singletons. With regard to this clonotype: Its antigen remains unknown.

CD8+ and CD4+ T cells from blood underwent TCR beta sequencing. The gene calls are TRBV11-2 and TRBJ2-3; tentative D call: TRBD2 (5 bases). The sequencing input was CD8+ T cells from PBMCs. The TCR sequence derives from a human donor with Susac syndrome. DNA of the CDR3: TGTGCCAGCAGCTCTTGGTCGGGGGATACGCAGTATTTT. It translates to CASSSWSGDTQYF. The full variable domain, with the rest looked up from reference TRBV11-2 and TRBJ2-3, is EAGVAQSPRYKIIEKRQSVAFWCNPISGHATLYWYQQILGQGPKLLIQFQNNGVVDDSQLPKDRFSAERLKGVDSTLKIQPAKLEDSAVYLCASSSWSGDTQYFGPGTRLTVL.